The clone carrying this TCR beta chain came up once. The data were obtained in a study of blood T cell repertoires in COVID-19. Study background: Material from acute and convalescent COVID-19 was sourced from the United States, Italy and Spain. T cells, B-cell-depleted T cells, or PBMCs provided the cDNA or gDNA that served as material.

Authors' methods: Nucleated cell counts were estimated from reference gene primer amplification. The data were produced by immunoSEQ multiplex PCR, yet TCRdb's version contains in-frame clones alone and is incomplete. D and trimming come from the DNA, and the V and J calls and clone size come from that table. The sample has about 69,000 clones, about nine tenths seen once; the top ten hold over 4%. CDR1 is MDHEN and CDR2 is SYDVKM in the germline V gene. There are 13 residues in the CDR3. V gave up 3 bases and J gave up 5 bases, with 10 bases separating them. Sequenced sample: peripheral blood. The clonotype was recovered from a woman aged 18-29 years with acute or convalescent COVID-19. The chain joins TRBV28 to TRBJ1-2; no clear D gene. The CDR3 spells CASSFHLKYGYTF. CDR3 sequence (DNA): TGTGCCAGCAGTTTTCACTTAAAATATGGCTACACCTTC.